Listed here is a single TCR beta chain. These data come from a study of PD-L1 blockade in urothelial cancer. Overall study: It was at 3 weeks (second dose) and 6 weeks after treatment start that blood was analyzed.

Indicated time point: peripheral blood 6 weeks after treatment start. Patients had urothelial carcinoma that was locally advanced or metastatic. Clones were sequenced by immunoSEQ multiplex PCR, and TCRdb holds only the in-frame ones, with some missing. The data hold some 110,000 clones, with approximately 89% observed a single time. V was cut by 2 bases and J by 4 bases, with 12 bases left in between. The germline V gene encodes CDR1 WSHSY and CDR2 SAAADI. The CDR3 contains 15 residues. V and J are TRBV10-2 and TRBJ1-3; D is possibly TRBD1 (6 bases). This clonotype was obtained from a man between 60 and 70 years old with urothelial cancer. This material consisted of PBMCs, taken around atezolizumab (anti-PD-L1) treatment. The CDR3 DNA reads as TGCGCCAGCAGTGAGGGACAGCCGGTCGGAAACACCATATATTTT. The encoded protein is CASSEGQPVGNTIYF.